This record covers a single T cell receptor beta chain. The V end lost 5 bases, the J end lost 1 base, and 15 bases lay between the germline ends. Per germline, CDR1 LNHDA and CDR2 SQIVND (reference sequence). The CDR3 length is 16 residues. This specimen comes from a study of T cell responses to AZD1222 COVID-19 vaccine. Repertoires were generated with immunoSEQ multiplex PCR, while TCRdb's copy carries only in-frame clones and drops some. The top ten hold about 3.7% of the sample, which has over 120,000 clones, 92% seen once. This sample comprised peripheral blood, obtained 28 days after the second AZD1222 dose. This sequence was found in an adult who received the AZD1222 COVID-19 vaccine. The V gene is TRBV19, the J gene TRBJ1-5, with a possible D match to TRBD1 (5 bases). The CDR3 DNA sequence: TGTGCCAGTAGTGCACGTGGCAGGGTGAGCAATCAGCCCCAGCATTTT. Its protein is CASSARGRVSNQPQHF.